Each of the 32 T cell receptor beta chains below was sequenced from the same sample in a study of PD-1 blockade in classical Hodgkin lymphoma. The assay was immunoSEQ multiplex PCR, and TCRdb's table has in-frame clones only and misses some. The table lists 15,000 to 20,000 clones, about nine tenths of them singletons. Noted time point: cycle 4 day 1 (C4D1), after six to seven weeks of nivolumab. Relapse after autologous stem cell transplantation occurred in every patient, and brentuximab vedotin exposure varied. It was by magnetic negative selection that CD8+ T cells were isolated from thawed PBMCs. This sample comprised CD8+ T cells from blood, obtained before the fourth cycle of nivolumab. These receptors all stem from a human donor with classical Hodgkin lymphoma.

V and J are TRBV6-5 and TRBJ2-5, with unresolved D. Germline assignment: CDR1 MNHEY and CDR2 SVGAGI. The CDR3 extends over 14 amino acids. Trimming removed 0 bases from V and 7 bases from J, with 12 bases in between. The DNA of the CDR3 is TGTGCCAGCAGTTACTCCGGGCCGACGGCGACCCAGTACTTC. This sequence encodes CASSYSGPTATQYF.

The chain carries TRBV28 and TRBJ1-4; D is perhaps TRBD1 (5 bases). The CDR3 is made up of 14 amino acids. With 6 bases removed from V and 8 bases from J, the gap between germline ends came to 16 bases. Germline CDR1 is MDHEN and CDR2 is SYDVKM. CDR3 DNA sequence: TGTGCCAGCAGCTTCGGGGCTCAGCGGGAAAAACTGTTTTTT. The encoded protein is CASSFGAQREKLFF.

The genes are TRBV29-1 and TRBJ2-6, with 11 bases aligning to TRBD1. The V gene's germline CDR1 is SQVTM and CDR2 ANQGSEA. The J segment lost 2 bases and the V segment lost 4 bases, leaving 7 bases of the junction unmatched. This CDR3 has 17 amino acids. DNA of the CDR3: TGCAGCGTTGTGGGGCTGGGACAGGGGGCTGGGGCCAACGTCCTGACTTTC. Translating it yields CSVVGLGQGAGANVLTF.

The chain joins TRBV27 to TRBJ1-5, with no clear D. Germline CDR1 reads MNHEY; CDR2 reads SMNVEV (reference sequence). V gave up 6 bases and J gave up 6 bases, with 12 bases separating them. The CDR3 has 13 residues. CDR3: CASSKWAGQPQHF. The CDR3 DNA is TGTGCCAGCAGCAAGTGGGCGGGTCAGCCCCAGCATTTT.

This sequence joins TRBV14 and TRBJ1-3, with D perhaps TRBD1 (5 bases). V was shortened by 2 bases and J by 3 bases, with 14 bases between the two germline ends. The germline CDR1 and CDR2 sequences are SGHDN and FVKESK. The length of the CDR3 is 16 residues. Written as DNA, the CDR3 is TGTGCCAGCAGCCAATTCGGCACAGGCTTTGGAAACACCATATATTTT. Translation: CASSQFGTGFGNTIYF.

The chain couples TRBV4-2 to TRBJ2-1, with 9 nucleotides matching TRBD2. Germline V gene sequence: CDR1 LGHNA, CDR2 YNFKEQ. Trimming at V came to 0 bases and at J to 10 bases, leaving 7 bases not matched to a gene. CDR3 length: 15 residues. The CDR3 nucleotides are TGTGCCAGCAGCCAAGATCCACGCGGGAGGGGGGAGCAGTTCTTC. Protein product: CASSQDPRGRGEQFF.

The genes are TRBV2 and TRBJ1-1; D gene unclear. V lost 6 bases and J lost 1, with 15 bases in between. The CDR3 covers 15 residues. Germline V lookup: CDR1 SNHLY, CDR2 FYNNEI. CDR3 sequence (DNA): TGTGCCAGCAGGAGCGGGAGCCTCACGAACACTGAAGCTTTCTTT. The encoded protein is CASRSGSLTNTEAFF.

The rearrangement joins TRBV7-8 to TRBJ2-5, with 8 positions matching TRBD1. The CDR3 extends over 21 amino acids. Trimming took 0 bases from V and 1 from J; bases not matched to a gene: 19. Germline V gives CDR1 SGHVS, CDR2 FQNEAQ. CDR3 coding DNA: TGTGCCAGCAGCTTAGCGGAACCCTACGGGACAGGTAGTCAATCCCAAGAGACCCAGTACTTC. Translated, it gives CASSLAEPYGTGSQSQETQYF.

The V call is TRBV4-1, the J call TRBJ2-1; 7 bases align to TRBD2. J lost 3 bases, V lost 1 base, and 3 bases had no gene match. There are 15 residues in the CDR3. CDR1 is MGHRA, CDR2 YSYEKL, per germline. As DNA, the CDR3 is TGCGCCAGCAGCCAAGTCGTAGCGGGCTACAATGAGCAGTTCTTC. Amino acids: CASSQVVAGYNEQFF.

V and J are TRBV14 and TRBJ2-1, with 8 bases that match TRBD2. There are 15 residues in the CDR3. The trim removed 1 base at V and 6 bases at J, leaving 5 bases unmatched. Germline V gives CDR1 SGHDN, CDR2 FVKESK. CDR3: CASSQVPGGVNEQFF. CDR3 in DNA: TGTGCCAGCAGCCAAGTGCCGGGAGGGGTCAATGAGCAGTTCTTC.

V usage is TRBV28 and J usage is TRBJ2-5; 8 bases are shared with TRBD1. Germline V gene lookup returns CDR1 MDHEN and CDR2 SYDVKM. Germline trimming cut 3 bases from V and 4 bases from J; bases unmatched to any gene: 7. There are 15 residues in the CDR3. CDR3 in DNA: TGTGCCAGCAGTTTGTACAGGGGGGCCTCAGAGACCCAGTACTTC. Translating gives CASSLYRGASETQYF.

The chain recombines TRBV27 with TRBJ2-5; TRBD2 matches at 7 bases. The V gene's germline CDR1 is MNHEY and CDR2 SMNVEV (reference sequence). CDR3 length equals 18 residues. After removal of 5 bases from V and 1 base from J, the junction contained 16 bases not matched to a gene. The CDR3 DNA sequence: TGTGCCAGCAGTACGGATCGTGAGGTCGCTAGCGGCCAAGAGACCCAGTACTTC. This translates into CASSTDREVASGQETQYF.

V and J are TRBV6-4 and TRBJ1-1, with 9 bases fitting TRBD1. Germline assignment: CDR1 MRHNA and CDR2 SNTAGT. This CDR3 spans 16 amino acids. Unmatched junction bases numbered 4, after V lost 0 bases and J lost 2 bases. DNA of the CDR3: TGTGCCAGCAGTGACTCGTGGACAGGGGCAAACACTGAAGCTTTCTTT. Translation: CASSDSWTGANTEAFF.

The gene calls are TRBV10-1 and TRBJ1-1, with D maybe TRBD1 (5 bases). The CDR3 is made up of 14 amino acids. Germline V CDR1 and CDR2: WNHNN, SYGVQD (reference sequence). V was shortened by 6 bases and J by 3 bases, with 14 bases between the two germline ends. This chain's CDR3 is CASRLQVGDTEAFF. The CDR3, as DNA: TGCGCCAGCAGATTACAGGTCGGCGACACTGAAGCTTTCTTT.

The chain has TRBV27 and TRBJ1-1; the D gene is possibly TRBD1 (5 bases). Germline V CDR1 and CDR2: MNHEY, SMNVEV (reference sequence). The CDR3 spans 16 residues. With 2 bases removed from V and 1 base from J, the gap between germline ends came to 14 bases. The CDR3 DNA follows: TGTGCCAGCAGTTTAGCAGGGATGAGGGGGAACACTGAAGCTTTCTTT. It is translated as CASSLAGMRGNTEAFF.

This chain links TRBV27 with TRBJ2-1, with 7 bases that match TRBD2. The CDR3 spans 14 residues. Trimming at V came to 1 base and at J to 4 bases, leaving 1 base not matched to a gene. CDR1 and CDR2 from the germline V gene are MNHEY and SMNVEV (reference sequence). CDR3 sequence reads: CASSLLGGYNEQFF. CDR3 DNA: TGTGCCAGCAGTTTATTGGGGGGGTACAATGAGCAGTTCTTC.

CDR3 sequence reads: CASSLWRDQGAGTEAFF. CDR3 in DNA: TGTGCCAGCAGTTTATGGCGGGACCAGGGGGCGGGCACTGAAGCTTTCTTT. The chain has TRBV27 and TRBJ1-1; TRBD1 aligns across 8 bases. The CDR3 has 17 amino acids. Germline V gene lookup returns CDR1 MNHEY and CDR2 SMNVEV (reference sequence). The V segment lost 1 base and the J segment 4 bases; nucleotides outside the gene matches: 11.

This clone appeared once. The CDR3 loop is CASSLAGPRDEQFF. The CDR3 DNA sequence: TGCGCCAGCAGTCTAGCGGGGCCCAGGGATGAGCAGTTCTTC. The chain combines TRBV10-2 with TRBJ2-1; 9 bases line up with TRBD2. Germline CDR1 WSHSY, CDR2 SAAADI. This CDR3 has 14 amino acids. Trimming cost V 5 bases and J 8 bases; bases outside gene matches: 7.

This sequence joins TRBV9 and TRBJ1-5; possibly TRBD1 for D (5 bases). Germline CDR1 is SGDLS and CDR2 is YYNGEE. The CDR3 extends over 15 amino acids. Trimming pared 6 bases from V and 4 bases from J, leaving 17 bases between. CDR3 DNA: TGTGCCAGCACCGAGAGCGGGGCACCAAATCAGCCCCAGCATTTT. Translating gives CASTESGAPNQPQHF.

A word on this clone: At the DNA level, this CDR3 is encoded by other sequences in the same sample as well. The chain uses TRBV9 and TRBJ1-4; 7 positions agree with TRBD1. Germline V gene lookup returns CDR1 SGDLS and CDR2 YYNGEE. The CDR3 spans 14 residues. J gave up 4 bases and V 3 bases, and 3 bases lay outside the gene matches. The chain's CDR3 is CASSAGTVNEKLFF. The CDR3 bases are TGTGCCAGCAGCGCGGGGACAGTTAATGAAAAACTGTTTTTT.

This clone has more than one count but fewer than ten. V usage is TRBV30 and J usage is TRBJ1-1; D gene unclear. The germline V gene encodes CDR1 GTSNPN and CDR2 SVGIG (reference sequence). This CDR3 contains 13 residues. V gave up 2 bases and J gave up 1 base, with 8 bases separating them. DNA for the CDR3: TGTGCCTGGAGTATGGGTCAGAACACTGAAGCTTTCTTT. Protein: CAWSMGQNTEAFF.

The chain carries TRBV19 and TRBJ2-7, with D unclear. V lost 3 bases, J lost 1 base, and 10 bases lay in between. Germline loops: CDR1 LNHDA, CDR2 SQIVND (reference sequence). The length of the CDR3 is 14 residues. The CDR3 DNA sequence: TGTGCCAGTAGTATGGGATTCCCTTCCTACGAGCAGTACTTC. This codes for CASSMGFPSYEQYF.

V usage is TRBV28 and J usage is TRBJ2-2; no clear D. Trimming took 3 bases from V and 3 from J, leaving 5 bases between them. The CDR3 covers 13 residues. The V gene's germline CDR1 is MDHEN and CDR2 SYDVKM. The DNA of the CDR3 is TGTGCCAGCAGTTTTCGTTACACCGGGGAGCTGTTTTTT. The encoded protein is CASSFRYTGELFF.

This clone was counted once. This chain connects TRBV7-9 to TRBJ1-2; D unclear. Trimming left V 2 bases short and J 0 bases short, with 10 bases between. The CDR3 length is 15 residues. Germline V gives CDR1 SEHNR, CDR2 FQNEAQ (reference sequence). The CDR3 region is CASSLSHRTNYGYTF. CDR3 bases: TGTGCCAGCAGCTTAAGCCACCGCACTAACTATGGCTACACCTTC.

This clone was recorded once. The chain employs TRBV6-1 and TRBJ2-5; D remains unclear. The germline CDR1 and CDR2 sequences are MNHNS and SASEGT. This CDR3 region has 15 residues. With 7 bases removed from V and 5 bases from J, the gap between germline ends came to 20 bases. The CDR3 region is CASNEGPSRWETQYF. The CDR3 bases are TGTGCCAGCAACGAAGGACCTTCAAGGTGGGAGACCCAGTACTTC.

The V and J genes are TRBV10-2 and TRBJ2-1; weak D call: TRBD2 (6 bases). CDR3 length: 14 residues. In germline, CDR1 is WSHSY, CDR2 SAAADI. With 10 bases removed from V and 5 bases from J, the gap between germline ends came to 18 bases. The CDR3 sequence is CATLKVAVDNEQFF. In DNA, the CDR3 is TGCGCCACCCTGAAGGTAGCGGTTGACAATGAGCAGTTCTTC.

The chain combines TRBV30 with TRBJ1-4, with D hard to call. The V end was cut by 2 bases, the J end by 5 bases, with 6 bases between. CDR1 is GTSNPN and CDR2 is SVGIG in the germline V gene (reference sequence). This CDR3 has 12 residues. This CDR3 reads CAWSPPNEKLFF. CDR3 DNA: TGTGCCTGGAGTCCTCCCAATGAAAAACTGTTTTTT.

The chain uses TRBV28 and TRBJ2-7; TRBD2 agrees at 8 bases. V shed 4 bases, J shed 4 bases, and the junction held 18 bases outside the gene matches. Per germline, CDR1 MDHEN and CDR2 SYDVKM. This CDR3 comprises 18 residues. The CDR3 DNA reads TGTGCCAGCAGTTCCCTCGCGGGGTGGCGGGAGGACCCGTACGAGCAGTACTTC. This sequence encodes CASSSLAGWREDPYEQYF.

The rearrangement joins TRBV4-1 to TRBJ1-1; D gene unclear. This CDR3 is 16 amino acids long. The germline CDR1 and CDR2 sequences are MGHRA and YSYEKL. V lost 3 bases and J lost 1, with 15 bases in between. CDR3 in DNA: TGCGCCAGCAGCCATGGCGCGGTGGTCTGGAACACTGAAGCTTTCTTT. Encoded protein: CASSHGAVVWNTEAFF.

The rearrangement joins TRBV5-6 to TRBJ1-3; no reliable D call. V lost 0 bases and J 4 bases, leaving 8 bases between the germline ends. Germline loops: CDR1 SGHDT, CDR2 YYEEEE. The CDR3 runs to 14 residues. CDR3 residues: CASSLVAAGNTIYF. Written as DNA, the CDR3 is TGTGCCAGCAGCTTGGTGGCAGCCGGAAACACCATATATTTT. The whole variable domain, remainder taken from reference TRBV5-6 and TRBJ1-3, is DAGVTQSPTHLIKTRGQQVTLRCSPKSGHDTVSWYQQALGQGPQFIFQYYEEEERQRGNFPDRFSGHQFPNYSSELNVNALLLGDSALYLCASSLVAAGNTIYFGEGSWLTVV.

This chain joins TRBV19 and TRBJ2-1, with D unresolved. CDR3 length equals 15 residues. Trimming removed 3 bases from V and 4 bases from J, with 13 bases in between. CDR1 LNHDA and CDR2 SQIVND come from the germline V gene (reference sequence). CDR3 loop: CASSIGMSQYNEQFF. The CDR3 DNA is TGTGCCAGTAGTATTGGGATGTCGCAATACAATGAGCAGTTCTTC. Filled out from reference TRBV19 and TRBJ2-1, the complete variable domain reads DGGITQSPKYLFRKEGQNVTLSCEQNLNHDAMYWYRQDPGQGLRLIYYSQIVNDFQKGDIAEGYSVSREKKESFPLTVTSAQKNPTAFYLCASSIGMSQYNEQFFGPGTRLTVL.

The J gene is TRBJ2-5, the V gene TRBV28; 9 bases are a match to TRBD2. Trimming took 4 bases from V and 5 from J; bases not matched to a gene: 26. The CDR3 consists of 21 residues. CDR1 and CDR2 (germline): MDHEN, SYDVKM. In DNA, the CDR3 is TGTGCCAGCAGTTCACCCCGACAGGGCCATATTGTGGCGGGAGGGCTCGAGACCCAGTACTTC. This encodes CASSSPRQGHIVAGGLETQYF.